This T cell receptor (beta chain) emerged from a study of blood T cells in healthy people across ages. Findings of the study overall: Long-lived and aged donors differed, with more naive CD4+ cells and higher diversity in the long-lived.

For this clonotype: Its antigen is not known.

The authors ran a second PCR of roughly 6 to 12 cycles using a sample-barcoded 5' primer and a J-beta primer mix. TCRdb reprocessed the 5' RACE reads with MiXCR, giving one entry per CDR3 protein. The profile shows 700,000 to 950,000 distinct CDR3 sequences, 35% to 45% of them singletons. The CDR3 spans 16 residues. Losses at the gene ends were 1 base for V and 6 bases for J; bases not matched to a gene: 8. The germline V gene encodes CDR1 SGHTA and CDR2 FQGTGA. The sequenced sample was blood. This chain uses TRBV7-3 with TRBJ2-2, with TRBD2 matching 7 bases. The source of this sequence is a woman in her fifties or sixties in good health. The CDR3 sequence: CASSLRQRGVSGELFF. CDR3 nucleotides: TGTGCCAGCAGCTTAAGGCAACGGGGGGTATCCGGGGAGCTGTTTTTT.